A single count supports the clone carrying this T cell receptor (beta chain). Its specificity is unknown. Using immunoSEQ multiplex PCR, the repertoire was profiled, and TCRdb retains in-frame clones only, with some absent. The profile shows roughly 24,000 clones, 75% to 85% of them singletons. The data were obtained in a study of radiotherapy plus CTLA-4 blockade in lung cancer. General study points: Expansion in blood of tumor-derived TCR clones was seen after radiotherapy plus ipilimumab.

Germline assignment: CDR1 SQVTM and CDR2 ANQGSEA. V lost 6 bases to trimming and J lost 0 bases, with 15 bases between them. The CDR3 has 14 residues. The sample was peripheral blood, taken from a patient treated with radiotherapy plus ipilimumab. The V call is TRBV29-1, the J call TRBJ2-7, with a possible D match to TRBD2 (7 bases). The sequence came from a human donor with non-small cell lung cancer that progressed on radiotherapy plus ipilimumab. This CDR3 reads CSVGGGVSSYEQYF. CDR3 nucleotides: TGCAGCGTAGGGGGAGGGGTGAGCTCCTACGAGCAGTACTTC.